This note documents a single T cell receptor (beta chain) sequence. The assay was immunoSEQ multiplex PCR, and TCRdb's table has in-frame clones only and misses some. The sample lists 150,000 to 170,000 clones; 65% to 90% were seen once. This sample was taken from a study of blood T cell repertoires in COVID-19. Study summary: Samples taken during acute and convalescent COVID-19 were collected in the United States, Italy and Spain.

The sequence derives from a woman aged 60 to 75 with COVID-19, enrolled during active disease. Sequenced sample: peripheral blood.

The CDR3 sequence is CAISESSTKGRNQPQHF. In nucleotides, the CDR3 is TGTGCCATCAGTGAGTCGTCTACTAAGGGGCGGAATCAGCCCCAGCATTTT. This chain uses TRBV10-3 with TRBJ1-5, with a possible D match to TRBD1 (5 bases). This CDR3 has 17 residues. The germline V gene encodes CDR1 ENHRY and CDR2 SYGVKD. The V end was cut by 0 bases, the J end by 4 bases, with 16 bases between.